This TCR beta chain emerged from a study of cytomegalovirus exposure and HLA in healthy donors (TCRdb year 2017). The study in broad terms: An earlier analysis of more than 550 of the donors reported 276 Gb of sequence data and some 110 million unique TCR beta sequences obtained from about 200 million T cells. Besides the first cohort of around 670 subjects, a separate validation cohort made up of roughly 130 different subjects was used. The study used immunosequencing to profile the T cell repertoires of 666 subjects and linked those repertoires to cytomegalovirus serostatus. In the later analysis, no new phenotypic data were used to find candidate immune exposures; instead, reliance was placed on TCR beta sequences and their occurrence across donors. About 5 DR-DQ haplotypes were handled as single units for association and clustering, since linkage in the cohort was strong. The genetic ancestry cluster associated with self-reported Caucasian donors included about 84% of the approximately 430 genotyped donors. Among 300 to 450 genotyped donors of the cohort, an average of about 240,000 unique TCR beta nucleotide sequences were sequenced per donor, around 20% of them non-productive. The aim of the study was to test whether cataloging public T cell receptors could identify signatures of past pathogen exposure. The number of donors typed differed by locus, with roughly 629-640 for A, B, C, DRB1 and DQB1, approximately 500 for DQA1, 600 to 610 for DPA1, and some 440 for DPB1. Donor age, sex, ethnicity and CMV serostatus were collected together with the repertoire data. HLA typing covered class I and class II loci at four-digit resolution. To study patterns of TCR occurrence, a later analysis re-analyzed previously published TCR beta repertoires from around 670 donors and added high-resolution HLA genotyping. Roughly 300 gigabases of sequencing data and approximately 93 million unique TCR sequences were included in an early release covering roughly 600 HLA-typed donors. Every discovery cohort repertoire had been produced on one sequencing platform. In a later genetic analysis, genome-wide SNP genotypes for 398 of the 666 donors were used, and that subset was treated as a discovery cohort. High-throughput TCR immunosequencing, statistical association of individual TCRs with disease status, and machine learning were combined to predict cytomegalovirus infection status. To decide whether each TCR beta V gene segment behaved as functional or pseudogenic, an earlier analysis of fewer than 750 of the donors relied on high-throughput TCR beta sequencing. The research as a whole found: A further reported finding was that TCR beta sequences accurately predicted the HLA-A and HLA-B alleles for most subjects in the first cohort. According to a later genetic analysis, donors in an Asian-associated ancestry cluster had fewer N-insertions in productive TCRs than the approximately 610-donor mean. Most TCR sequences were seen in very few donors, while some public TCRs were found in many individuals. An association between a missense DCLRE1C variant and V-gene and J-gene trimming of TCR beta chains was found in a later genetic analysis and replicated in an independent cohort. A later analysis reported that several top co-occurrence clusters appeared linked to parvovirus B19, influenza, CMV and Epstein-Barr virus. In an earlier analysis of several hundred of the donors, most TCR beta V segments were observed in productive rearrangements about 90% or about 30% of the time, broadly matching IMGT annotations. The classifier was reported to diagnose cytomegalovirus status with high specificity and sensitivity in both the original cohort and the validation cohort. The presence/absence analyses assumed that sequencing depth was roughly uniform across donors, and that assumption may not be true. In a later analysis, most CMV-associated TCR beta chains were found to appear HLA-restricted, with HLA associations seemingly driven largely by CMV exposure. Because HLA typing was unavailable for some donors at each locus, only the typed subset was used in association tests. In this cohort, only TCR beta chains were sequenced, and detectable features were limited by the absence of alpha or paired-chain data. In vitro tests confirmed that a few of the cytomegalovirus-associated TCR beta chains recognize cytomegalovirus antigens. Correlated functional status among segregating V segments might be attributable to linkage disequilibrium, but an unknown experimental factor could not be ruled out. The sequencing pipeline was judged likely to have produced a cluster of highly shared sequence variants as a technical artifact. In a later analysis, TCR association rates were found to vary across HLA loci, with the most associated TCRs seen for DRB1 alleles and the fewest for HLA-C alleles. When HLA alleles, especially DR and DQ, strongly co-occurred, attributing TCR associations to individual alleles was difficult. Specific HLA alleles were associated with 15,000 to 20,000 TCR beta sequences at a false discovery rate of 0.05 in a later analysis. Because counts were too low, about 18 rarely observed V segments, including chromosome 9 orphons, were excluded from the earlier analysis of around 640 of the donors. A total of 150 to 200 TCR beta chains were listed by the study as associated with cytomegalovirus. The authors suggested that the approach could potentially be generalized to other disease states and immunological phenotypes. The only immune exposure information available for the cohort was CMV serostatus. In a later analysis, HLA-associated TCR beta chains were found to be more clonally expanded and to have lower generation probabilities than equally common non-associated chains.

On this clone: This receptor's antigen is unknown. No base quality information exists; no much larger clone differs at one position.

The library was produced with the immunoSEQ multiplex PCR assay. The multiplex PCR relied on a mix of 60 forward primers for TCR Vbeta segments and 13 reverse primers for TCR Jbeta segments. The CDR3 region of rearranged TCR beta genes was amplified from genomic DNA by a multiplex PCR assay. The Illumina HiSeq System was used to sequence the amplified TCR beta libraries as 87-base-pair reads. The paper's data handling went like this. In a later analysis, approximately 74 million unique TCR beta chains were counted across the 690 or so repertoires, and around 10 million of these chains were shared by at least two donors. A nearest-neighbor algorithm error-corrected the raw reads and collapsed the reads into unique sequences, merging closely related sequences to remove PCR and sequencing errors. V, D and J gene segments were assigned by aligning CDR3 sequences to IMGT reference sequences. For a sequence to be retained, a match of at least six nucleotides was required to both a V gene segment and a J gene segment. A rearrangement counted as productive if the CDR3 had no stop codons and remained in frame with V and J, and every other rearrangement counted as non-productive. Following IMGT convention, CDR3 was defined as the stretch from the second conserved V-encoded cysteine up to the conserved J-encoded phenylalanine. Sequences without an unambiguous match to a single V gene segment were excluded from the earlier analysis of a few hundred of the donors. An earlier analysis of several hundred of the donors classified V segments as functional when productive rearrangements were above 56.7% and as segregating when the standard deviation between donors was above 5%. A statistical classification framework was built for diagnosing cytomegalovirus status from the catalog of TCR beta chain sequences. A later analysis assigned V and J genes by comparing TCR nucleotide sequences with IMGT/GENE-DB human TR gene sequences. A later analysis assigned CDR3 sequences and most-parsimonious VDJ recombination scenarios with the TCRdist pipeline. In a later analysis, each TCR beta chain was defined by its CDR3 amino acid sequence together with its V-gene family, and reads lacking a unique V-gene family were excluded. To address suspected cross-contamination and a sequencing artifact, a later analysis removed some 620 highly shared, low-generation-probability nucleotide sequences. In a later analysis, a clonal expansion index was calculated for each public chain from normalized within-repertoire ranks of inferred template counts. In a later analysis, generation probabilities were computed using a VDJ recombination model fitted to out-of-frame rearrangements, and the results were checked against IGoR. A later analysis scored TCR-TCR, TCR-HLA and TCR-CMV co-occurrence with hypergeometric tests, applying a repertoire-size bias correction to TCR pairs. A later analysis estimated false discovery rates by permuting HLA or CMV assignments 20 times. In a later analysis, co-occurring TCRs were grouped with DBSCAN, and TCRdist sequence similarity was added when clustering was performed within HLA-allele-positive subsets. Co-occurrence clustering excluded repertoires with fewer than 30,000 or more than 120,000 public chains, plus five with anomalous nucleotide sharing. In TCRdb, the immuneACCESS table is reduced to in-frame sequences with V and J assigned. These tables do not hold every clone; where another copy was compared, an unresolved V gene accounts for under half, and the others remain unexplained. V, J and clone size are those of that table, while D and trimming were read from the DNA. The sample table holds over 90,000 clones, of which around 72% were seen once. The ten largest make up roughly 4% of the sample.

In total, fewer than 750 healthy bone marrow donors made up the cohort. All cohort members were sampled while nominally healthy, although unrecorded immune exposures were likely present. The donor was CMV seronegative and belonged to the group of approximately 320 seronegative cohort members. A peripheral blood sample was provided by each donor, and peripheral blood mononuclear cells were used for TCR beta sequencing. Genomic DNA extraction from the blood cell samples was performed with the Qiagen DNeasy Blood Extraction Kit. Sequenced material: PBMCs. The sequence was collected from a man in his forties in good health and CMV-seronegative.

CDR3 loop: CASSQQAWGPEAFF. The DNA sequence is as follows: TGTGCCAGCAGTCAACAGGCGTGGGGGCCCGAAGCTTTCTTT. The chain is assembled from TRBV6-4 and TRBJ1-1, with a weak D call of TRBD1 (6 bases match). Trimming takes 5 bases from V and 8 bases from J, and the germline ends sit 18 bases apart. According to the germline V gene, CDR1 reads MRHNA and CDR2 reads SNTAGT. The CDR3 runs 14 residues from the cysteine to the phenylalanine. Just the 42-base CDR3 DNA is kept, in frame starting at base 1.